A selection of T cell receptor beta chains follows, all from one sample in a study of blood T cell repertoires in COVID-19. This table comes from immunoSEQ multiplex PCR, and its TCRdb copy is limited to in-frame clones, with some not included. Seen here are about 220,000 clones, 83% observed once, and the top ten hold roughly 5%. Specimen: PBMCs or T cells enriched from blood (not recorded which). These receptor sequences come from a woman between 45 and 65 years old who had been exposed to COVID-19. Both conserved end residues are part of each CDR3. The D gene is left open where the match is weak. Some rows have no size entry. The others give once, few or many, or a class for an expanded clone.

>TRBV3-1/TRBV3-2|NA|NA|TRBJ1-1
TGTGCCAGCAGCCAAGTGACGGCCGGGTCTGAAGCTTTCTTT
CASSQVTAGSEAFF
>TRBV21-1|NA|NA|TRBJ2-2
TGTGCCAGCAGCCGGGGGGACACCGGGGAGCTGTTTTTT
CASSRGDTGELFF
>TRBV13|NA|NA|TRBJ1-1
TGTGCCAGCAGCTTGGGGAGAGGGTCGATGAACACTGAAGCTTTCTTT
CASSLGRGSMNTEAFF
>TRBV27|NA|TRBD1|TRBJ2-1
TGTGCCAGCAGTTCGCCGGGACAGGAGGTCAATGAGCAGTTCTTC
CASSSPGQEVNEQFF
>TRBV12-2|NA|NA|TRBJ2-1
TGTGCAAGTCGCTTAGCCCTGTGGCCTGTAGAGCAGTTCTTC
CASRLALWPVEQFF
>TRBV27|NA|NA|TRBJ1-1
TGTGCCAGCGGGCAGTATTCCAACACTGAAGCTTTCTTT
CASGQYSNTEAFF
>TRBV10-3|NA|TRBD1|TRBJ1-1
TGTGCCATCAGGGGGACAGGGGGCACTGAAGCTTTCTTT
CAIRGTGGTEAFF
>TRBV7-2|NA|TRBD1|TRBJ1-2
TGTGCCAGCAGCCCGAAAGGGGGCAGCGGCTACACCTTC
CASSPKGGSGYTF
>TRBV2|NA|NA|TRBJ2-1
TGTGCCAGCAGTGCGGGGGAAAGCTCCTACAATGAGCAGTTCTTC
CASSAGESSYNEQFF
>TRBV5-5|NA|TRBD1|TRBJ1-6
TGTGCCAGCAGCGGGCAGGGGGTCAACTATAATTCACCCCTCCACTTT
CASSGQGVNYNSPLHF
>TRBV13|few|TRBD2|TRBJ2-3
TGTGCCAGCAGCCTCACCCCGGGACTAGCGGGGGGCCCGATCACAGATACGCAGTATTTT
CASSLTPGLAGGPITDTQYF
>TRBV23-1|NA|NA|TRBJ1-2
TGCGCCAGCAGTCAATCAAAATATGACTATGGCTACACCTTC
CASSQSKYDYGYTF
>TRBV6-4|NA|NA|TRBJ2-1
TGTGCCAGCAGTTCAGAGGTAGGCAATGAGCAGTTCTTC
CASSSEVGNEQFF
>TRBV29-1|NA|TRBD2|TRBJ2-1
TGCAGCGTGGTTAGCGGGGGGCCTCTAAGTGAGCAGTTCTTC
CSVVSGGPLSEQFF
>TRBV6-1|NA|NA|TRBJ1-5
TGTGCCAGCAGTGAAGGGGGGCGCAATCAGCCCCAGCATTTT
CASSEGGRNQPQHF
>TRBV11-2|NA|NA|TRBJ1-2
TGTGCCAGCAGTACCGGGACACACTATGGCTACACCTTC
CASSTGTHYGYTF
>TRBV5-1|NA|NA|TRBJ1-3
TGCGCCAGCAGCTTGGCCGCGACAGCTGGAAACACCATATATTTT
CASSLAATAGNTIYF
>TRBV28|NA|NA|TRBJ1-6
TGTGCCAGCAGTTTAATCCGGTCGGGGGGGGCCGGTGGCGATTCACCCCTCCACTTT
CASSLIRSGGAGGDSPLHF
>TRBV2|NA|NA|TRBJ2-1
TGTGCCAGTACTAGGACTTTCAATGAGCAGTTCTTC
CASTRTFNEQFF
>TRBV14|NA|TRBD1|TRBJ1-1
TGTGCCAGCAGCCTACAGGGGGCTGACAGAAACACTGAAGCTTTCTTT
CASSLQGADRNTEAFF
>TRBV5-6|NA|TRBD2|TRBJ2-5
TGTGCCAGCAGGGAAGCGGGGGCCTTTAAAGAGACCCAGTACTTC
CASREAGAFKETQYF
>TRBV24-1|NA|NA|TRBJ1-5
TGTGCCACCTGCGGGGCAGGATCCTATAGCAATCAGCCCCAGCATTTT
CATCGAGSYSNQPQHF
>TRBV6-1|NA|TRBD1|TRBJ2-1
TGTGCCAGCGGGACAGGTGCCCCCAATGAGCAGTTCTTC
CASGTGAPNEQFF
>TRBV5-4|NA|NA|TRBJ2-5
TGTGCCAGCAGCTCACCATCGACAGGTCGCGAGACCCAGTACTTC
CASSSPSTGRETQYF
>TRBV28|NA|NA|TRBJ1-2
TGTGCCAGCCTCCCCGGGACTGCCTATGGCTACACCTTC
CASLPGTAYGYTF
>TRBV5-1|NA|TRBD2|TRBJ2-7
TGCGCCAGCAGCTCAAAGTCGGCTAGCGGGGCCTACGAGCAGTACTTC
CASSSKSASGAYEQYF
>TRBV6-2/TRBV6-3|NA|NA|TRBJ1-6
TGTGCCAGCAGTTACTCGAGAGAAGGGGCCCTCCACTTT
CASSYSREGALHF
>TRBV5-4|NA|NA|TRBJ1-1
TGTGCCAGCAGGAGTGGGGCGGGAACTGAAGCTTTCTTT
CASRSGAGTEAFF
>TRBV7-9|NA|TRBD2|TRBJ2-2
TGTGCCAGCAGCCCCAACGGGACTAGCACCGGGGAGCTGTTTTTT
CASSPNGTSTGELFF
>TRBV5-1|NA|TRBD1|TRBJ1-1
TGCGCCAGCAGCTTGGCCCTCCTGGACAGGGACAACACTGAAGCTTTCTTT
CASSLALLDRDNTEAFF
>TRBV5-4|NA|NA|TRBJ1-1
TGTGCCAGCAGCTGGGGAGATTTGAACACTGAAGCTTTCTTT
CASSWGDLNTEAFF
>TRBV10-2|few|TRBD1|TRBJ1-2
TGCGCCAGCAGTGAGTCCACGGACAGGCCCTATGGCTACACCTTC
CASSESTDRPYGYTF
>TRBV29-1|NA|NA|TRBJ2-7
TGCAGCGTTCGTCCAGGTCTATACGAGCAGTACTTC
CSVRPGLYEQYF
>TRBV29-1|NA|TRBD2|TRBJ2-3
TGCAGCGTTGACAGCGGACTAGCGGGGGGTACGCAGTATTTT
CSVDSGLAGGTQYF
>TRBV7-8|once|TRBD1|TRBJ1-1
TGTGCCAGCAGCCCCTGGACAGGGTTGGACACTGAAGCTTTCTTT
CASSPWTGLDTEAFF
>TRBV6-5|NA|NA|TRBJ1-1
TGTGCCAGCGGCCTAGGGGCGGCTTTCTTT
CASGLGAAFF
>TRBV5-5|NA|NA|TRBJ1-1
TGTGCCAGCAGCTTAGGCGGGGACACTGAAGCTTTCTTT
CASSLGGDTEAFF
>TRBV5-4|NA|NA|TRBJ1-6
TGTGCCAGCAGCCCCAGGGCAGGGGTTGCCGGTTCACCCCTCCACTTT
CASSPRAGVAGSPLHF
>TRBV7-9|NA|TRBD1|TRBJ1-1
TGTGCCAGCAGCTTAACCCACGGACAGGGGAGCTTCGCTGAAGCTTTCTTT
CASSLTHGQGSFAEAFF
>TRBV7-2|few|TRBD1|TRBJ2-1
TGTGCCAGCAGCAGTCGGACAGGCAGCTCCTACAATGAGCAGTTCTTC
CASSSRTGSSYNEQFF
>TRBV19|few|TRBD1|TRBJ1-3
TGTGCCAGTAGACGGGACAGCGTAGGAAACACCATATATTTT
CASRRDSVGNTIYF
>TRBV15|NA|TRBD1|TRBJ1-4
TGTGCCACCAGCAGGGAATTCGGGACAGGGGACGAAAAACTGTTTTTT
CATSREFGTGDEKLFF
>TRBV2|NA|NA|TRBJ2-5
TGTGCCAGCAGTTCCCACAGGGACGAGACCCAGTACTTC
CASSSHRDETQYF
>TRBV29-1|few|NA|TRBJ2-7
TGCAGCGCCGGCGGGACACCCGGCTACGAGCAGTACTTC
CSAGGTPGYEQYF
>TRBV7-9|NA|NA|TRBJ1-2
TGTGCCAGCAGCGCAGGGGTCCCTTCCTATGGCTACACCTTC
CASSAGVPSYGYTF
>TRBV7-8|NA|TRBD1|TRBJ1-2
TGTGCCAGCAGCTTAGATAGGGTCAGGGGGCGCGGCGGCTACACCTTC
CASSLDRVRGRGGYTF
>TRBV11-2|NA|TRBD2|TRBJ2-3
TGTGCCAGCAGCCCCTTCGGGGGGACCCGCACAGATACGCAGTATTTT
CASSPFGGTRTDTQYF
>TRBV30|NA|NA|TRBJ2-2
TGTGCCTGGAGGAGCCCTACAGGGCGACGTTGCACCGGGGAGCTGTTTTTT
CAWRSPTGRRCTGELFF
>TRBV3-1/TRBV3-2|NA|TRBD1|TRBJ1-1
TGTGCCAGCAGCCAACAAAAAGACAGGGGAACTGAAGCTTTCTTT
CASSQQKDRGTEAFF